These 29 T cell receptor beta chains share one sample of origin, sequenced in a study of shared clonotypes between healthy human individuals (dated by TCRdb to 2020 to 2022). The library was produced with the immunoSEQ multiplex PCR assay. The table was pulled from immuneACCESS by TCRdb, which kept in-frame rearrangements only. Such tables lose some clones; where checked, under half of the loss comes from unresolved V genes, and the rest has no known cause. The sample data list roughly 570,000 clones, and about 98% of these were observed just once. The biggest ten clones account for approximately 0.3% of the sample. For the CD8 naive samples, CD45RO-negative cells were positively selected for CCR7, yielding a CD45RA+CCR7+ population from which TemRA cells were excluded. The sequencing sample was made of naive CD8+ T cells sorted from blood. Explained via the paper, the cell subset or site label denotes: CD45RA+CCR7+. The receptor set was obtained from a man aged 25 to 45 in good health.

This sequence joins TRBV2 and TRBJ2-1; the D gene is possibly TRBD2 (5 bases). V was clipped by 7 bases and J by 4 bases, with 14 bases between them. Germline CDR1 and CDR2: SNHLY and FYNNEI. The CDR3 loop spans 14 amino acids. As DNA, the CDR3 is TGTGCCAGCATCGGGCTAGCCCTGTACAATGAGCAGTTCTTC. This sequence encodes CASIGLALYNEQFF.

The V gene is TRBV27, the J gene TRBJ1-2; 7 positions match TRBD1. V dropped 4 bases and J dropped 2; count of bases not matched to a gene: 7. This CDR3 region has 15 residues. Germline V gene sequence: CDR1 MNHEY, CDR2 SMNVEV (reference sequence). The CDR3 region has the DNA TGTGCCAGCAGTTCACCTCAACAGGGGAACTATGGCTACACCTTC. Translated, it gives CASSSPQQGNYGYTF.

The chain uses TRBV29-1 and TRBJ2-1; unclear D gene. Germline V gene data show CDR1 as SQVTM and CDR2 as ANQGSEA. The ends were cut back, 0 bases at V and 0 bases at J, with 9 bases in the middle. The CDR3 runs 15 residues. The CDR3 sequence: CSVEELDSSYNEQFF. In nucleotides, the CDR3 is TGCAGCGTTGAAGAATTAGATAGCTCCTACAATGAGCAGTTCTTC.

The chain is built from TRBV7-6 and TRBJ2-7; D call uncertain. Germline assignment: CDR1 SGHVS and CDR2 FNYEAQ. The CDR3 runs 14 residues. V lost 6 bases and J lost 0, with 12 bases in between. CDR3 in DNA: TGTGCCAGCAGACCATACGGTAGCTCCTACGAGCAGTACTTC. Translating it yields CASRPYGSSYEQYF.

The chain couples TRBV28 to TRBJ1-2; 9 nucleotides agree with TRBD1. The germline V gene has CDR1 MDHEN and CDR2 SYDVKM. The junction had 8 bases not matched to a gene; V was cut back by 2 bases and J by 4 bases. This CDR3 comprises 16 residues. The CDR3 nucleotides read TGTGCCAGCAGTTTAAGGGGGACAGGGATCTTCTATGGCTACACCTTC. Encoded protein: CASSLRGTGIFYGYTF.

The chain recombines TRBV2 with TRBJ1-5; no definite D call. Per germline, CDR1 SNHLY and CDR2 FYNNEI. Trimming stripped 2 bases from V and 0 bases from J, with 5 bases between. The CDR3 is made up of 14 amino acids. CDR3 DNA sequence: TGTGCCAGCAGTGAATTCGATAGCAATCAGCCCCAGCATTTT. Translating gives CASSEFDSNQPQHF.

The chain carries TRBV27 and TRBJ2-1; tentative D call: TRBD2 (5 bases). The length of the CDR3 is 16 residues. V gave up 0 bases and J gave up 4 bases, with 13 bases separating them. Germline V CDR1 and CDR2: MNHEY, SMNVEV (reference sequence). CDR3 in amino acids: CASSLSSAEQYNEQFF. Written as DNA, the CDR3 is TGTGCCAGCAGTTTATCTTCAGCGGAACAATACAATGAGCAGTTCTTC.

CDR3 loop: CAWSVGQGPYEQYF. Here the CDR3 DNA reads TGTGCCTGGAGTGTCGGTCAGGGACCCTACGAGCAGTACTTC. The chain employs TRBV30 and TRBJ2-7; TRBD1 or TRBD2 may be the D gene (5 bases each). The V end was cut by 0 bases, the J end by 2 bases, with 11 bases between. Germline V gene lookup returns CDR1 GTSNPN and CDR2 SVGIG (reference sequence). This CDR3 has 14 amino acids.

The chain employs TRBV7-9 and TRBJ2-1, with 8 bases matching TRBD2. V dropped 4 bases and J dropped 3; count of bases not matched to a gene: 11. Germline V gives CDR1 SEHNR, CDR2 FQNEAQ (reference sequence). The CDR3 contains 17 residues. CDR3 region: CASSSPPGTRGYNEQFF. The CDR3 bases are TGTGCCAGCAGCTCCCCACCCGGGACTAGAGGCTACAATGAGCAGTTCTTC.

The chain couples TRBV10-3 to TRBJ2-7; weak D call: TRBD2 (5 bases). V was cut by 8 bases and J by 5 bases, with 16 bases left in between. Germline CDR1 is ENHRY and CDR2 is SYGVKD. The CDR3 totals 13 residues. CDR3 amino acids: CAIVEGLSHEQYF. The CDR3 nucleotides are TGTGCCATCGTTGAGGGTTTGAGCCACGAGCAGTACTTC.

The genes are TRBV18 and TRBJ2-7, with 14 bases identical to TRBD2. The CDR3 runs 14 residues. The germline gives CDR1 KGHSH, CDR2 LQKENI. V gave up 7 bases and J gave up 6 bases; unmatched junction bases: 5. CDR3 sequence reads: CASFPGTSGSEQYF. In DNA form, the CDR3 reads TGTGCCAGCTTCCCCGGGACTAGCGGGAGCGAGCAGTACTTC.

The chain employs TRBV27 and TRBJ2-7, with TRBD2 matching over 12 bases. This CDR3 is 15 amino acids long. Germline lookup yields CDR1 MNHEY and CDR2 SMNVEV (reference sequence). J was trimmed by 4 bases and V by 3 bases; bases with no gene match: 4. DNA for the CDR3: TGTGCCAGCAGTTTTGGACTAGCGGGAAGGTACGAGCAGTACTTC. It translates to CASSFGLAGRYEQYF.

This clone was seen just once. This chain links TRBV4-2 with TRBJ2-1; tentative D call: TRBD1 (7 bases). The CDR3 covers 17 residues. The germline CDR1 and CDR2 sequences are LGHNA and YNFKEQ. Trimming removed 0 bases at V and 5 bases at J, with 17 bases between. CDR3 amino acids: CASSQDPAGTANNEQFF. The CDR3 DNA follows: TGTGCCAGCAGCCAAGATCCCGCGGGGACAGCAAACAATGAGCAGTTCTTC.

In nucleotides, the CDR3 is TGTGCCAGCAGTTTGGGCAGATCTAACTATGGCTACACCTTC. It is translated as CASSLGRSNYGYTF. This chain connects TRBV27 to TRBJ1-2; D unclear. This CDR3 contains 14 residues. V lost 3 bases and J 0 bases, leaving 8 bases between the germline ends. The germline gives CDR1 MNHEY, CDR2 SMNVEV (reference sequence).

This sequence joins TRBV10-3 and TRBJ2-7; D gene uncertain. V lost 4 bases to trimming and J lost 2 bases, with 6 bases between them. Looked up from germline, CDR1 is ENHRY and CDR2 is SYGVKD. The CDR3 totals 12 residues. The CDR3 spells CAISGRAYEQYF. CDR3 in DNA: TGTGCCATCAGTGGCCGGGCCTACGAGCAGTACTTC.

The chain carries TRBV7-9 and TRBJ1-3, with 8 positions matching TRBD1. V lost 5 bases to trimming and J lost 2 bases; unmatched junction nucleotides: 2. The CDR3 is made up of 14 amino acids. Germline V gives CDR1 SEHNR, CDR2 FQNEAQ (reference sequence). The CDR3 bases are TGTGCCAGCAGCCCGACAGGGGCTGGAAACACCATATATTTT. Translation gives CASSPTGAGNTIYF.

This chain joins TRBV5-1 and TRBJ2-3; the D gene is possibly TRBD1 (6 bases). Trimming cost V 2 bases and J 1 base, with 17 bases left between them. CDR1 is SGHRS, CDR2 YFSETQ, per germline. This CDR3 has 17 amino acids. CDR3 nucleotides: TGCGCCAGCAGCTTAAAAGTCCAGGGGCTCCGCACAGATACGCAGTATTTT. Residues: CASSLKVQGLRTDTQYF.

V gene TRBV6-1 combines with J gene TRBJ2-7; 8 bases match TRBD2. J was trimmed by 4 bases and V by 1 base; bases with no gene match: 6. Germline V gives CDR1 MNHNS, CDR2 SASEGT. The CDR3 has 15 residues. The CDR3 DNA follows: TGTGCCAGCAGTGAAGGTAGACTAGCGACTTACGAGCAGTACTTC. Translation: CASSEGRLATYEQYF.

This clone was recorded once. The chain joins TRBV5-5 to TRBJ2-3, with D tentatively TRBD1 or TRBD2 (5 bases each). The CDR3 runs 17 residues. V lost 2 bases and J lost 1, with 17 bases in between. Germline lookup yields CDR1 SGHKS and CDR2 YYEKEE (reference sequence). CDR3: CASSFRDPNPGTDTQYF. The CDR3, as DNA: TGTGCCAGCAGCTTCCGGGACCCTAACCCCGGCACAGATACGCAGTATTTT.

The V call is TRBV27, the J call TRBJ2-3; D may be TRBD2 (8 bases). This CDR3 has 17 residues. V dropped 5 bases and J dropped 4 bases, with 22 bases sitting between them. Germline values: CDR1 MNHEY, CDR2 SMNVEV (reference sequence). CDR3 sequence (DNA): TGTGCCAGCAGTCATCTAGCGACAGGGCGGGGGGCAGATACGCAGTATTTT. This gives the protein CASSHLATGRGADTQYF.

J is TRBJ2-1 and V is TRBV11-3; 8 bases match TRBD2. This CDR3 region has 14 residues. V gave up 4 bases and J gave up 8 bases; unmatched junction bases: 7. Germline-derived CDR1 and CDR2 are SGHNT and YENEEA. CDR3 DNA: TGTGCCAGCAGCTCCAGCGGGAGAATGTATGAGCAGTTCTTC. The encoded protein is CASSSSGRMYEQFF.

V is TRBV9 and J is TRBJ2-1; D unclear. Trimming pared 3 bases from V and 7 bases from J, leaving 8 bases between. This CDR3 contains 12 residues. Germline V gene lookup returns CDR1 SGDLS and CDR2 YYNGEE. The chain's CDR3 is CASSGNLNEQFF. DNA of the CDR3: TGTGCCAGCAGCGGAAACTTGAATGAGCAGTTCTTC.

J is TRBJ2-7 and V is TRBV10-3; D is possibly TRBD1 or TRBD2 (5 bases each). The CDR3 spans 15 residues. V lost 6 bases to trimming and J lost 0 bases, with 15 bases between them. The V gene's germline CDR1 is ENHRY and CDR2 SYGVKD. The CDR3 DNA follows: TGTGCCATCAGCCCGGGACCGTCAGCCTCCTACGAGCAGTACTTC. It codes for CAISPGPSASYEQYF.

This rearrangement joins TRBV4-1 to TRBJ2-5; D gene unclear. V lost 0 bases and J 2 bases, leaving 7 bases between the germline ends. The CDR3 sequence is 14 residues long. Germline V lookup: CDR1 MGHRA, CDR2 YSYEKL. This CDR3 reads CASSQEVKQETQYF. In DNA, the CDR3 is TGCGCCAGCAGCCAAGAGGTGAAACAAGAGACCCAGTACTTC.

The J gene is TRBJ2-3, the V gene TRBV29-1, with unresolved D. The germline gives CDR1 SQVTM, CDR2 ANQGSEA. Trimming took 4 bases from V and 6 from J, leaving 14 bases between them. The CDR3 spans 13 residues. The CDR3 reads CSVVGYPLDTQYF. The DNA of the CDR3 is TGCAGCGTTGTGGGGTACCCCCTGGATACGCAGTATTTT.

The chain recombines TRBV7-8 with TRBJ1-5; D is possibly TRBD1 (6 bases). CDR1 SGHVS and CDR2 FQNEAQ come from the germline V gene. V lost 5 bases and J lost 9, with 20 bases in between. The CDR3 length is 15 residues. The CDR3 reads CASSLGAGAERPQHF. In DNA, the CDR3 is TGTGCCAGCAGCCTAGGTGCAGGGGCCGAGCGGCCCCAGCATTTT. Combining the CDR3 with reference TRBV7-8 and TRBJ1-5 gives the whole variable domain GAGVSQSPRYKVAKRGQDVALRCDPISGHVSLFWYQQALGQGPEFLTYFQNEAQLDKSGLPSDRFFAERPEGSVSTLKIQRTQQEDSAVYLCASSLGAGAERPQHFGDGTRLSIL.

The genes are TRBV7-6 and TRBJ2-2; D ambiguous. Germline V gives CDR1 SGHVS, CDR2 FNYEAQ. The CDR3 has 15 amino acids. V shed 1 base and J shed 4 bases, with 10 bases lying between them. DNA for the CDR3: TGTGCCAGCAGCTTAGGTCTAACCTTCACCGGGGAGCTGTTTTTT. Translation: CASSLGLTFTGELFF.

CDR3 loop: CASSFGFSYNEQFF. The CDR3 DNA is TGTGCCAGCAGCTTCGGATTCTCCTACAATGAGCAGTTCTTC. V usage is TRBV7-9 and J usage is TRBJ2-1; D unclear. The CDR3 spans 14 residues. Trimming cost V 3 bases and J 0 bases, with 6 bases left between them. Germline-derived CDR1 and CDR2 are SEHNR and FQNEAQ (reference sequence).

The genes are TRBV6-1 and TRBJ1-4, with TRBD1 matching over 7 bases. The germline CDR1 and CDR2 sequences are MNHNS and SASEGT. The CDR3 totals 13 residues. V lost 8 bases, J lost 5 bases, and 5 bases stayed unmatched. The CDR3 DNA reads as TGTGCCAGCGCCGGGACAGAGAATGAAAAACTGTTTTTT. As protein: CASAGTENEKLFF.